These 24 T cell receptor beta chains came from one sample sequenced in a study of CD8 T cells in ankylosing spondylitis. TCRdb processed the 5' RACE reads anew with MiXCR; each CDR3 protein has one entry. In the table there are about 31,000 distinct CDR3 sequences, 7.2% of which are singletons. Sequencing was carried out using blood, either unsorted or a sorted T cell fraction (not recorded which). The receptor set was obtained from a male donor with ankylosing spondylitis or in good health (not recorded which).

This clonotype has ten or more counts. This chain links TRBV25-1 with TRBJ2-7; D gene unclear. V was shortened by 1 base and J by 2 bases, with 3 bases between the two germline ends. The CDR3 spans 12 residues. Germline CDR1 is MGHDK and CDR2 is SYGVNS. CDR3 region: CASSESPYEQYF. CDR3 DNA: TGTGCCAGCAGTGAATCCCCCTACGAGCAGTACTTC.

Many counts were recorded for this clonotype. This chain joins TRBV5-1 and TRBJ1-5, with D perhaps matching TRBD1 (5 bases). The V gene's germline CDR1 is SGHRS and CDR2 YFSETQ. The CDR3 runs to 16 residues. V lost 0 bases and J 2 bases, leaving 12 bases between the germline ends. The chain's CDR3 is CASSLDGGGGNQPQHF. The CDR3 DNA reads TGCGCCAGCAGCTTGGATGGGGGAGGGGGCAATCAGCCCCAGCATTTT.

The table lists this clonotype with many counts. This chain connects TRBV10-3 to TRBJ2-6; possible D gene TRBD2, 6 bases. Between the trimmed V and J ends, which lost 6 bases and 0 bases, there was a span of 12 bases. This CDR3 region has 16 residues. Germline lookup yields CDR1 ENHRY and CDR2 SYGVKD. CDR3 sequence: CAIREGISSGANVLTF. CDR3 coding DNA: TGTGCCATCAGGGAGGGGATTTCCTCTGGGGCCAACGTCCTGACTTTC.

The table lists this clonotype with many counts. This rearrangement joins TRBV9 to TRBJ1-5, with no clear D. V lost 0 bases and J lost 6, with 10 bases in between. Germline lookup yields CDR1 SGDLS and CDR2 YYNGEE. The length of the CDR3 is 14 residues. The CDR3 coding sequence is TGTGCCAGCAGCGTAGGCGGGGAGAGTCAGCCCCAGCATTTT. Protein product: CASSVGGESQPQHF.

Ten or more counts support this clonotype. The chain carries TRBV5-5 and TRBJ2-2; D may be TRBD2 (5 bases). V lost 5 bases and J 6 bases, leaving 17 bases between the germline ends. This CDR3 is built from 15 residues. CDR1 and CDR2 from the germline V gene are SGHKS and YYEKEE (reference sequence). The CDR3 DNA follows: TGTGCCAGCAGTAAAGGAGGCCAGAGGTCCGGGGAGCTGTTTTTT. Translating it yields CASSKGGQRSGELFF.

This clonotype has only a few counts. The chain joins TRBV7-2 to TRBJ2-7, with 8 nucleotides matching TRBD2. Germline V gene data show CDR1 as SGHTA and CDR2 as FQGNSA. This CDR3 spans 15 amino acids. The V gene end was trimmed by 1 base and the J gene end by 7 bases; junction bases not matched to a gene: 9. CDR3: CASSLDPGRAREQYF. The CDR3 DNA follows: TGTGCCAGCAGCTTAGATCCCGGGAGGGCCCGAGAGCAGTACTTC.

Ten or more counts support this clonotype. The chain is built from TRBV5-1 and TRBJ2-1; 9 bases agree with TRBD1. With V trimmed by 3 bases and J by 4 bases, 8 bases remained unmatched. The germline CDR1 and CDR2 sequences are SGHRS and YFSETQ. There are 16 residues in the CDR3. CDR3 protein: CASSSTGTGNYNEQFF. The CDR3, as DNA: TGCGCCAGCAGCTCGACCGGGACAGGGAATTACAATGAGCAGTTCTTC.

This clonotype has at least ten counts. The chain is built from TRBV5-1 and TRBJ2-7; D is undetermined. CDR1 is SGHRS, CDR2 YFSETQ, per germline. V was clipped by 0 bases and J by 1 base, with 8 bases between them. The CDR3 contains 14 residues. CDR3 in DNA: TGCGCCAGCAGCTTGGTGACCGGGTCCTACGAGCAGTACTTC. It encodes CASSLVTGSYEQYF.

Many counts were recorded for this clonotype. The chain uses TRBV20-1 and TRBJ2-4; D uncertain. The CDR3 sequence is 16 residues long. Germline CDR1 and CDR2: DFQATT and SNEGSKA (reference sequence). The V gene lost 1 base and the J gene lost 0 bases, with 13 bases spanning the gap. Written as DNA, the CDR3 is TGCAGTGCTAGAGGCTATTTTGCCCAAGCCAAAAACATTCAGTACTTC. Translated, it gives CSARGYFAQAKNIQYF.

This clonotype was counted at least ten times. V usage is TRBV29-1 and J usage is TRBJ2-7, with 8 positions matching TRBD2. This CDR3 region has 14 residues. Germline V gene lookup returns CDR1 SQVTM and CDR2 ANQGSEA. The ends lost 6 bases at V and 6 bases at J; junction bases unmatched: 13. The CDR3 spells CSVGKGAGAIEQYF. CDR3 bases: TGCAGCGTCGGGAAGGGAGCGGGAGCGATCGAGCAGTACTTC.

This clonotype was found many times. The chain has TRBV10-3 and TRBJ2-2; 10 bases are a match to TRBD1. CDR1 is ENHRY and CDR2 is SYGVKD in the germline V gene. The CDR3 has 16 amino acids. Unmatched junction bases numbered 13, after V lost 8 bases and J lost 7 bases. The CDR3 sequence: CAILDGDRGGGGELFF. In DNA, the CDR3 is TGTGCCATCCTTGACGGGGACAGGGGAGGCGGCGGGGAGCTGTTTTTT.

This clonotype was seen many times. The V and J genes are TRBV20-1 and TRBJ1-1; D is possibly TRBD1 (6 bases). This CDR3 is 13 amino acids long. V lost 2 bases and J lost 7, with 14 bases in between. Per germline, CDR1 DFQATT and CDR2 SNEGSKA (reference sequence). The CDR3 DNA reads TGCAGTGCTAGACTGGGGGGCGGTAATGAAGCTTTCTTT. Residues: CSARLGGGNEAFF.

This clonotype was seen at least ten times. The CDR3 DNA reads as TGTGCCAGCAGTTTAACCCTAGCGTGGGTGGAGACCCAGTACTTC. Amino acid sequence: CASSLTLAWVETQYF. The chain recombines TRBV12-3 or TRBV12-4 with TRBJ2-5; TRBD2 is a possible D gene (6 bases). The CDR3 runs 15 residues. Between the trimmed V and J ends, which lost 2 bases and 5 bases, there was a span of 15 bases.

This clonotype is medium-sized within its sample. The chain links TRBV24-1 to TRBJ2-5, with TRBD1 identical over 8 bases. Germline CDR1 and CDR2: KGHDR and SFDVKD. This CDR3 comprises 14 residues. V shed 4 bases and J 5 bases; nucleotides not matched to a gene: 5. The CDR3 spells CATSEQGVKETQYF. The CDR3 nucleotides read TGTGCCACCAGTGAACAGGGGGTTAAGGAGACCCAGTACTTC.

This clonotype has ten or more counts. The V gene is TRBV20-1, the J gene TRBJ1-5; no reliable D call. The germline CDR1 and CDR2 sequences are DFQATT and SNEGSKA (reference sequence). V lost 6 bases, J lost 5 bases, and 14 bases lay in between. The CDR3 is 13 residues long. CDR3 DNA sequence: TGCAGTGCCACCAGGTCCCAGGATCAGCCCCAGCATTTT. Protein product: CSATRSQDQPQHF.

This clonotype was detected ten times or more. This chain uses TRBV5-1 with TRBJ2-2, with TRBD2 matching over 10 bases. Trimming at V came to 1 base and at J to 8 bases, leaving 8 bases not matched to a gene. Germline CDR1 SGHRS, CDR2 YFSETQ. The CDR3 covers 16 residues. CDR3 residues: CASSLNSQLAGGELFF. The CDR3, as DNA: TGCGCCAGCAGCTTGAATTCCCAACTAGCGGGAGGGGAGCTGTTTTTT.

This clonotype was detected many times. The CDR3 nucleotides read TGCAGCGTCAACGGACAGGGGAAGAAGTACTTC. This codes for CSVNGQGKKYF. V gene TRBV29-1 combines with J gene TRBJ2-7; 9 bases are a match to TRBD1. Germline CDR1 is SQVTM and CDR2 is ANQGSEA. V trimming: 6 bases; J trimming: 11 bases; junction bases outside the gene matches: 8. This CDR3 is built from 11 residues.

The table lists this clonotype with a few counts. The chain couples TRBV20-1 to TRBJ1-5; D gene ambiguous. CDR3 size: 16 residues. Trimming left V 0 bases short and J 2 bases short, with 14 bases between. The germline V gene has CDR1 DFQATT and CDR2 SNEGSKA (reference sequence). The CDR3 region has the DNA TGCAGTGCTAGAGATCGACGGGGTCTGGGCAATCAGCCCCAGCATTTT. Amino acid sequence: CSARDRRGLGNQPQHF.

The chain has TRBV20-1 and TRBJ1-5; D possibly corresponds to TRBD1 (6 bases). There are 15 residues in the CDR3. V was trimmed by 6 bases and J by 2 bases, leaving 17 bases between them. Germline V gene sequence: CDR1 DFQATT, CDR2 SNEGSKA (reference sequence). The CDR3 DNA sequence: TGCAGTGCCGTTGGGGGGGCGAGCGGCAATCAGCCCCAGCATTTT. Amino acids: CSAVGGASGNQPQHF.

This clonotype came up many times. The chain uses TRBV27 and TRBJ2-7; no reliable D call. Germline V gene lookup returns CDR1 MNHEY and CDR2 SMNVEV (reference sequence). CDR3 length: 15 amino acids. Trimming took 5 bases from V and 2 from J, leaving 16 bases between them. CDR3 amino acids: CASSPLPHEAYEQYF. The DNA for the CDR3 is TGTGCCAGCAGTCCCCTACCCCACGAGGCCTACGAGCAGTACTTC.

This clonotype was detected only a few times. The chain carries TRBV7-2 and TRBJ2-1; TRBD2 is a possible D gene (6 bases). This CDR3 region has 16 residues. The V gene's germline CDR1 is SGHTA and CDR2 FQGNSA. V lost 0 bases and J 8 bases, leaving 17 bases between the germline ends. The CDR3 spells CASSLAVALRRDEQFF. Here the CDR3 DNA reads TGTGCCAGCAGCTTAGCGGTGGCGCTCCGGAGGGATGAGCAGTTCTTC.

This clonotype was counted between two and nine times. The rearrangement uses TRBV23-1 and TRBJ2-1, with D uncertain. TRBV23-1 is filed as an ORF, its function uncertain. The CDR3 contains 14 residues. With 4 bases removed from V and 3 bases from J, the gap between germline ends came to 10 bases. CDR3 DNA sequence: TGCGCCAGCAGTCCAGGCAGGTTCTACAATGAGCAGTTCTTC. Its translation is CASSPGRFYNEQFF.

This clonotype has at least ten counts. The chain joins TRBV15 to TRBJ2-3, with D perhaps TRBD2 (7 bases). The germline V gene has CDR1 LNHNV and CDR2 YYDKDF (reference sequence). This CDR3 is 17 amino acids long. Trimming removed 0 bases from V and 0 bases from J, with 13 bases in between. The CDR3 DNA reads TGTGCCACCAGCAGAGATTCGGGGGGCCCTAGCACAGATACGCAGTATTTT. Protein product: CATSRDSGGPSTDTQYF.

This clonotype was observed at least ten times. The chain uses TRBV28 and TRBJ2-1; TRBD2 aligns across 12 bases. Germline lookup yields CDR1 MDHEN and CDR2 SYDVKM. V was clipped by 6 bases and J by 3 bases; unmatched bases: 0. The CDR3 contains 14 residues. For the CDR3, the DNA is TGTGCCAGCAGGGGACTAGCGGGCTACAATGAGCAGTTCTTC. Translated, it gives CASRGLAGYNEQFF. Drawing the rest from reference TRBV28 and TRBJ2-1, the complete variable domain is DVKVTQSSRYLVKRTGEKVFLECVQDMDHENMFWYRQDPGLGLRLIYFSYDVKMKEKGDIPEGYSVSREKKERFSLILESASTNQTSMYLCASRGLAGYNEQFFGPGTRLTVL.